This entry describes one TCR beta chain. Antigen: not known. The TCR beta libraries were generated through quantitative 5'-RACE incorporating molecular barcodes. MiXCR was run by TCRdb on the 5' RACE reads, yielding one entry per CDR3 protein. The sample contains 670,000 or so distinct CDR3 sequences, 15% to 20% of which appear only once. The entry originates in a study of CD8 T cells in ankylosing spondylitis. Findings and limits, study-wide: A TCR beta motif of roughly 8 highly homologous variants seemed to mark ankylosing spondylitis blood. Clones linked to the disease showed a CD8+ phenotype. They occurred at relatively low frequencies in peripheral blood.

Trimming took 5 bases from V and 6 from J; bases not matched to a gene: 11. Germline V gene lookup returns CDR1 LNHDA and CDR2 SQIVND (reference sequence). This CDR3 is built from 15 residues. The receptor comes from a male donor with ankylosing spondylitis. The sequenced material came from blood, either unsorted or a sorted T cell fraction (not recorded which). The gene calls are TRBV19 and TRBJ2-7; 9 bases are a match to TRBD2. The CDR3 here is CASSVLAGASGEQYF. CDR3 DNA: TGTGCCAGTAGTGTTTTAGCGGGGGCCTCTGGCGAGCAGTACTTC.